This entry features one T cell receptor (beta chain) sequence. This sample was included in a study of T-cell memory formation after mild COVID-19. TCRdb re-analysed the 5' RACE reads in MiXCR, keeping a single row per CDR3 protein. The data hold under 550,000 distinct CDR3 sequences, with roughly 18% observed a single time. CDR3 length: 14 residues. V dropped 3 bases and J dropped 2 bases, with 10 bases sitting between them. The V gene's germline CDR1 is KGHSH and CDR2 LQKENI. The V call is TRBV18, the J call TRBJ2-5; D is perhaps TRBD1 (6 bases). The TCR comes from an adult woman who had mild COVID-19 (a few samples of this study predate the infection). Cell type and time point are not known. The specimen was PBMCs or a T cell subset sorted from them (not recorded which). CDR3 sequence: CASSPITGQETQYF. The CDR3 region has the DNA TGTGCCAGCTCACCCATAACAGGGCAAGAGACCCAGTACTTC.